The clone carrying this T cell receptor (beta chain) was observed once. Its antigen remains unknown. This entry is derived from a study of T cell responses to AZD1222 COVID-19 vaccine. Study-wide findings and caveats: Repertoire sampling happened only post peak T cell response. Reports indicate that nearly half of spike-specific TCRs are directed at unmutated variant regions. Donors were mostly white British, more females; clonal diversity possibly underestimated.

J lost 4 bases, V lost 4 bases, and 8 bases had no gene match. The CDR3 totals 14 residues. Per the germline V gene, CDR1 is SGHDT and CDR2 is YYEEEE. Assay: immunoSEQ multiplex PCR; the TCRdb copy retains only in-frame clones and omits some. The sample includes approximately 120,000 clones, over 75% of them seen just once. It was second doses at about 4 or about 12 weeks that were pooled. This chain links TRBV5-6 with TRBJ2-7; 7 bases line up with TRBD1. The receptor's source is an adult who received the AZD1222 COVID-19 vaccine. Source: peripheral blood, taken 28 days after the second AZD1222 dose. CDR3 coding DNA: TGTGCCAGCAGCAAAAGACAGGGTGGGTACGAGCAGTACTTC. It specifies CASSKRQGGYEQYF.